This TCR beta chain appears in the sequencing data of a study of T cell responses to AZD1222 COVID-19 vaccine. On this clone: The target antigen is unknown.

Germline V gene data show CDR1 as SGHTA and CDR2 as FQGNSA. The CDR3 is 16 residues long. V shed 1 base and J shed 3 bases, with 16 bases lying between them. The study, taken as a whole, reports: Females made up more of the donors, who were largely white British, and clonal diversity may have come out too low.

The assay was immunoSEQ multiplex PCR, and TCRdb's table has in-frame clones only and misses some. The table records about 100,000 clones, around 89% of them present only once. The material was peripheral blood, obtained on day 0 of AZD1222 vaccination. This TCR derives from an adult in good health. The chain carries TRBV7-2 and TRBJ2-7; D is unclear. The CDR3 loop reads CASSLEPLPSSYEQYF. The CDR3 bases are TGTGCCAGCAGCTTAGAACCACTACCATCAAGCTACGAGCAGTACTTC.